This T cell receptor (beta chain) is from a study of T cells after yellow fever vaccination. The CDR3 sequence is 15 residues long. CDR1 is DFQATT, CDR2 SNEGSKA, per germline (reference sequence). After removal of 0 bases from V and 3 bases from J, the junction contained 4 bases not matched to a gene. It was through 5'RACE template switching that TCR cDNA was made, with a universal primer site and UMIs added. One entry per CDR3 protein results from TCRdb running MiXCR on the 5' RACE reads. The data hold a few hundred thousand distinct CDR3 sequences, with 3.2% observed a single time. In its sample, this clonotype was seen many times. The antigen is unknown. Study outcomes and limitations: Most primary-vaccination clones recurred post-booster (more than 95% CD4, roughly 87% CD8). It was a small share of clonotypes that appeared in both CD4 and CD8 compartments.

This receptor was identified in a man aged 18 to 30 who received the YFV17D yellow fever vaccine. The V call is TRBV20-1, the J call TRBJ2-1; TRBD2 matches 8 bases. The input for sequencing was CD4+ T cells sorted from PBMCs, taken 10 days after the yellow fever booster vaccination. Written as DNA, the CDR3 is TGCAGTGCTAGAGAGAGGCGGGGGGACTACAATGAGCAGTTCTTC. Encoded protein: CSARERRGDYNEQFF.